Listed below are T cell receptor beta chains from one sample, sequenced in a study of T cell repertoires in cytomegalovirus infection. TCRdb processed the reads anew with MiXCR; each CDR3 protein has one entry. The profile covers roughly 320,000 distinct CDR3 sequences, with 9% to 9.5% appearing a single time and about 3.9% taken by the ten largest. Sequencing input: PBMCs. The receptors come from a human donor in good health (CMV status not recorded). Some clones in this sample may be carry-over from other donors' samples. The CDR3 runs from the conserved cysteine through the conserved F or W. A D gene is named only where the DNA matches it firmly. The size of a clone is reported for some rows only, either as once, few or many, or as a class for expanded clones.

-,TRBV9,TRBD1,TRBJ1-2,TGTGCCAGCAGCCCCAATGACAGGGCCTGGGGCTACACCTTC,CASSPNDRAWGYTF
few,TRBV28,-,TRBJ1-2,TGTGCCAGCAGCTCTACCATGATCGGCGGCTACACCTTC,CASSSTMIGGYTF
-,TRBV6-1,-,TRBJ2-5,TGTGCCAGCAGTTGGACGGGGGAGTTCCAGTACTTC,CASSWTGEFQYF
few,TRBV12-3/TRBV12-4,-,TRBJ2-5,TGTGCCAGCAGCCCCCCTGGGACCCAAGAGACCCAGTACTTC,CASSPPGTQETQYF
few,TRBV25-1,-,TRBJ2-2,TGTGCCAGCAGTGATTCAGGGGGAGGGAACACCGGGGAGCTGTTTTTT,CASSDSGGGNTGELFF
-,TRBV2,-,TRBJ1-4,TGTGCCAGCAGGGCAATCGTTGCCATTAATGAAAAACTGTTTTTT,CASRAIVAINEKLFF
-,TRBV28,-,TRBJ2-1,TGTGCCAGCAGTTTCCCCCCTGTCGTCAATGAGCAGTTCTTC,CASSFPPVVNEQFF
-,TRBV20-1,TRBD2,TRBJ2-1,TGCAGTGCTCCCGGGACTAGCAACCATGAGCAGTTCTTC,CSAPGTSNHEQFF
few,TRBV6-1,-,TRBJ2-3,TGTGCCAGCAGTGAAGGACACCCCACAGATACGCAGTATTTT,CASSEGHPTDTQYF
few,TRBV28,-,TRBJ2-3,TGTGCCGCGGCGCTGGGGGGGCAAAGCACAGATACGCAGTATTTT,CAAALGGQSTDTQYF
many,TRBV20-1,TRBD1,TRBJ2-1,TGCAGCGCTCGGACAGGGGGCAATGAGCAGTTCTTC,CSARTGGNEQFF
few,TRBV28,TRBD1,TRBJ1-5,TGTGCCAGCAGAAGGGACAGGGGTTGGAATCAGCCCCAGCATTTT,CASRRDRGWNQPQHF
-,TRBV12-3/TRBV12-4,-,TRBJ1-2,TGTGCCAGCAGTTTTGGGCAGGGAAGCTACACCTTC,CASSFGQGSYTF
many,TRBV7-2,TRBD2,TRBJ2-2,TGTGCCAGCAGCTTAGCCAGCGGGGCGAACACCGGGGAGCTGTTTTTT,CASSLASGANTGELFF
-,TRBV6-1,TRBD2,TRBJ2-3,TGTGCCACTCGAAGACTAGCGGGGGTGGATACGCAGTATTTT,CATRRLAGVDTQYF
-,TRBV7-6,TRBD1,TRBJ1-4,TGTGCCAGCAGAGGTCTAGGGACAGAAGATGAAAAACTGTTTTTT,CASRGLGTEDEKLFF
many,TRBV27,TRBD1,TRBJ1-6,TGTGCCAGCAGTTGGATAGGACAGGGATTTTCACCCCTCCACTTT,CASSWIGQGFSPLHF
-,TRBV10-2,-,TRBJ2-3,TGCGCCACATCGCAGGCTCCAGGGGAAGGCCGAGATACGCAGTATTTT,CATSQAPGEGRDTQYF
few,TRBV6-2/TRBV6-3,-,TRBJ2-2,TGTGCCAGCAGTTACTCGACAGGAGGAAGCACCGGGGAGCTGTTTTTT,CASSYSTGGSTGELFF
many,TRBV7-2,-,TRBJ2-7,TGTGCCAGCAGCTTCGCTGTAGGCGGACGCCTGGCCTACGAGCAGTACTTC,CASSFAVGGRLAYEQYF
-,TRBV7-2,-,TRBJ2-6,TGTGCCAGCAGCTTCCGCGTGGCTGGGGCCAACGTCCTGACTTTC,CASSFRVAGANVLTF
few,TRBV7-6,-,TRBJ1-1,TGTGCCAGCAGTTACCGGACATCCAACACTGAAGCTTTCTTT,CASSYRTSNTEAFF
few,TRBV7-9,TRBD2,TRBJ2-1,TGTGCCAGCAACGACGGGGGGTTCAATGAGCAGTTCTTC,CASNDGGFNEQFF
-,TRBV7-9,-,TRBJ2-7,TGTGCCAGCAGCTCTTGGCTGCTTGACTCCTACGAGCAGTACTTC,CASSSWLLDSYEQYF
many,TRBV10-3,-,TRBJ2-1,TGTGCCATCAGTCCATCGGGCGGGGGACAAGGGAATGAGCAGTTCTTC,CAISPSGGGQGNEQFF
-,TRBV6-2/TRBV6-3,TRBD1,TRBJ2-2,TGTGCCAGCAATGGACAGGGTGGAACCGGGGAGCTGTTTTTT,CASNGQGGTGELFF